This note documents a single TCR beta chain sequence. The CDR3 length is 17 residues. With 1 base clipped from V and 0 bases from J, the junction kept 5 bases outside the gene matches. Per the germline V gene, CDR1 is SEHNR and CDR2 is FQNEAQ (reference sequence). This sample is drawn from a study of blood T cell repertoires in COVID-19. This table comes from immunoSEQ multiplex PCR, and its TCRdb copy is limited to in-frame clones, with some not included. The table includes 150,000 or so clones, around 83% detected once. The chain employs TRBV7-9 and TRBJ2-1, with 8 bases aligning to TRBD2. Sequencing was performed on peripheral blood. The TCR originated in a woman aged 60-75 years with COVID-19, enrolled during active disease. The CDR3 sequence is CASSLGSGSDSYNEQFF. CDR3 nucleotide sequence: TGTGCCAGCAGCTTAGGGAGCGGGAGTGACTCCTACAATGAGCAGTTCTTC.